This T cell receptor (beta chain) was retrieved from a study of cytomegalovirus exposure and HLA in healthy donors (TCRdb year 2017). General notes on the study: According to an earlier analysis of a few hundred of the donors, about 179 million T cells yielded 117 million unique TCR beta sequences and less than 300 Gb of sequence data. About 320 gigabases of sequencing data and 80 million or so unique TCR sequences were included in an early release covering several hundred HLA-typed donors. The genetic ancestry cluster associated with self-reported Caucasian donors included roughly four fifths of the 398 genotyped donors. The study aimed to test whether signatures of past pathogen exposure could be identified by cataloging public T cell receptors. The T cell repertoires of some 700 subjects were profiled by immunosequencing and related to cytomegalovirus serostatus. Along with the roughly 670-subject first cohort, a separate validation cohort of over a hundred different subjects was used. High-throughput TCR immunosequencing, statistical association of individual TCRs with disease status, and machine learning were combined to predict cytomegalovirus infection status. In a later analysis, previously published TCR beta repertoires from about 670 donors were re-analyzed and high-resolution HLA genotyping was added so that TCR occurrence patterns could be studied. Rather than using new phenotypic data, the later analysis identified candidate immune exposures from TCR beta sequences and from how often those sequences occurred across donors. To decide whether each TCR beta V gene segment behaved as functional or pseudogenic, an earlier analysis of several hundred of the donors relied on high-throughput TCR beta sequencing. Donor age, sex, ethnicity and CMV serostatus were compiled alongside the repertoire data. Genome-wide SNP genotypes for about 55% of the 666 donors were used in a later genetic analysis, which treated that subset as a discovery cohort. All discovery cohort repertoires had been generated on a single sequencing platform. HLA typing covered class I and class II loci at four-digit resolution. The number of typed donors differed by locus: about 620-640 for A, B, C, DRB1 and DQB1; some 500 for DQA1; approximately 600 for DPA1; and some 450 for DPB1. Four to six DR-DQ haplotypes were handled as single units for association and clustering because linkage in the cohort was strong. Among about 360 genotyped donors of the cohort, an average of about 240,000 unique TCR beta nucleotide sequences were sequenced per donor, 15% to 20% of them non-productive.

The library was obtained by the immunoSEQ multiplex PCR assay. For the multiplex PCR, a mixture combining 60 forward primers for TCR Vbeta segments and 13 reverse primers for TCR Jbeta segments was used. A multiplex PCR assay on genomic DNA amplified the CDR3 region of rearranged TCR beta genes. The amplified TCR beta libraries were sequenced on the Illumina HiSeq System as 87-base-pair reads. Concerning the study's data processing: In a later analysis, some 80 million unique TCR beta chains were counted across the roughly 670 repertoires, and approximately 11 million of these chains were shared by at least two donors. Raw reads were error-corrected and collapsed into unique sequences with a nearest-neighbor algorithm that merged closely related sequences to remove PCR and sequencing errors. To assign V, D and J gene segments, CDR3 sequences were aligned to IMGT reference sequences. For a sequence to be retained, a match of at least six nucleotides was required to both a V gene segment and a J gene segment. Rearrangements were called productive when the CDR3 lacked stop codons and stayed in frame with V and J; all others were non-productive. Following IMGT convention, CDR3 was defined as the stretch from the second conserved V-encoded cysteine to the conserved J-encoded phenylalanine. Sequences without an unambiguous match to a single V gene segment were excluded from the earlier analysis of a few hundred of the donors. In an earlier analysis of around 600 of the donors, V segments were called functional above 56.7% productive rearrangements and were called segregating when the between-donor standard deviation exceeded 5%. A statistical classification framework was developed to diagnose cytomegalovirus status using the catalog of TCR beta chain sequences. In a later analysis, TCR nucleotide sequences were compared against IMGT/GENE-DB human TR gene sequences so that V and J genes could be assigned. In a later analysis, CDR3 sequences and most-parsimonious VDJ recombination scenarios were assigned using the TCRdist pipeline. In a later analysis, every TCR beta chain was defined by the combination of its CDR3 amino acid sequence and its V-gene family, and reads without a unique V-gene family were dropped. As a way to deal with suspected cross-contamination and a sequencing artifact, a later analysis dropped more than 500 nucleotide sequences that were highly shared and had low generation probability. A later analysis calculated a clonal expansion index for each public chain from normalized within-repertoire ranks of inferred template counts. In a later analysis, generation probabilities were computed using a VDJ recombination model fitted to out-of-frame rearrangements, and the results were checked against IGoR. A later analysis scored TCR-TCR, TCR-HLA and TCR-CMV co-occurrence with hypergeometric tests, applying a repertoire-size bias correction to TCR pairs. A later analysis estimated false discovery rates by permuting HLA or CMV assignments 20 times. A later analysis grouped co-occurring TCRs with DBSCAN, adding TCRdist sequence similarity when clustering within HLA-allele-positive subsets. Co-occurrence clustering excluded repertoires with fewer than 30,000 or more than 120,000 public chains, plus five with anomalous nucleotide sharing. In TCRdb, the immuneACCESS table is reduced to in-frame sequences with V and J assigned. These tables do not hold every clone; where another copy was compared, an unresolved V gene accounts for under half, and the others remain unexplained. Clone size and the V and J calls come from that table; the DNA yielded D and trimming. For this sample there are 83,000 or so clones; roughly 85% appear just once. The ten largest clones represent roughly 6% of the sample.

The cohort comprised hundreds of healthy bone marrow donors. All cohort members were sampled while nominally healthy, although unrecorded immune exposures were likely present. The donor was CMV seronegative and was included in the group of approximately 350 seronegative cohort members. A peripheral blood sample was collected from each donor, and TCR beta sequencing was performed on peripheral blood mononuclear cells. Genomic DNA extraction from the blood cell samples was performed with the Qiagen DNeasy Blood Extraction Kit. Concerning this clone: The antigen this receptor binds is unknown. No base qualities exist here, and no much larger clone lies one base off it.

General findings and caveats noted by the study authors: Linkage disequilibrium might explain the correlated functional status among segregating V segments, but an unknown experimental factor could not be excluded. Because some donors lacked HLA typing at each locus, the association tests relied only on the typed subset. In an earlier analysis of about 550 of the donors, most TCR beta V segments were observed in productive rearrangements about 90% or about 30% of the time, broadly matching IMGT annotations. According to a later analysis, TCR association rates differed among HLA loci, with DRB1 alleles showing the most associated TCRs and HLA-C alleles showing the fewest. Specific HLA alleles were associated with 16,951 TCR beta sequences at a false discovery rate of 0.05 in a later analysis. A later analysis found that most CMV-associated TCR beta chains appeared HLA-restricted, with HLA associations seemingly driven largely by CMV exposure. In a later genetic analysis, a missense DCLRE1C variant was associated with V-gene and J-gene trimming of TCR beta chains, and the association was replicated in an independent cohort. A further reported finding was that TCR beta sequences accurately predicted the HLA-A and HLA-B alleles for most subjects in the first cohort. Because the 87-base-pair reads could not distinguish some IMGT-functional V segments, including TRBV6-2 and TRBV6-3, those segments were excluded. The classifier was reported to diagnose cytomegalovirus status with high specificity and sensitivity in both the original cohort and the validation cohort. The study listed 150 to 200 TCR beta chains as associated with cytomegalovirus. Most TCR sequences were observed very rarely across donors, whereas some public TCRs were present in many individuals. The sequencing pipeline was judged likely to have produced a cluster of highly shared sequence variants as a technical artifact. Roughly uniform sequencing depth across donors was assumed in presence/absence analyses, although this assumption may not hold. Because counts were too low, about 17 rarely observed V segments, including chromosome 9 orphons, were excluded from the earlier analysis of 587 of the donors. A later genetic analysis reported fewer N-insertions in productive TCRs among donors in an Asian-associated ancestry cluster than the approximately 700-donor mean. Immune exposure information for the cohort was limited to CMV serostatus. Strong co-occurrence of HLA alleles, especially DR and DQ, made assigning TCR associations to individual alleles difficult. It was suggested by the authors that the approach could potentially be generalized to other disease states and immunological phenotypes. Three of the identified cytomegalovirus-associated TCR beta chains were confirmed in vitro to be specific for cytomegalovirus antigens. In a later analysis, HLA-associated TCR beta chains showed more clonal expansion and lower generation probabilities than non-associated chains that were equally common. In a later analysis, several top co-occurrence clusters were reported to appear linked to parvovirus B19, influenza, CMV and Epstein-Barr virus. This cohort had only TCR beta chains sequenced, and the lack of alpha or paired-chain data limited which features could be detected.

CDR1 and CDR2 are read off the germline V gene as SGHRS and YFSETQ. The CDR3 measures 16 amino acids from cysteine to phenylalanine. Only the CDR3 portion is preserved as DNA: 48 bases, with reading frame beginning at the first base. V and J are trimmed by 3 bases and 5 bases, and the gene matches miss 7 bases of the junction. The chain employs TRBV5-1 and TRBJ2-3; the junction holds 12 bases that match TRBD2. This TCR was sampled from a female donor in good health and CMV-seronegative. What was sequenced was PBMCs. The CDR3 corresponds to CASSWTTSGGRDTQYF. The DNA sequence follows: TGCGCCAGCAGCTGGACCACTAGCGGGGGGCGAGATACGCAGTATTTT.